These T cell receptor beta chains were read from a single sample in a study of shared clonotypes between healthy human individuals. Profiling relied on immunoSEQ multiplex PCR, and the TCRdb table lists in-frame clones only, not all of them. The table shows a few million clones, with 90% to 95% occurring only once. Sequencing was done on a sample of naive CD4+ T cells sorted from blood. The receptors come from a man younger than 35 in good health. Each CDR3 is given with its conserved first and last residue. The order of the fields is V gene, D gene, J gene, clone size, CDR3 protein, CDR3 DNA. The D gene is left open where the match is weak. The listing skips clone size in some rows; elsewhere it reads once, few, many or a size class.

v_call: TRBV27
d_call: -
j_call: TRBJ1-6
clone_size: once
cdr3_aa: CASSLQGSSYNSPLHF
cdr3_nt: TGTGCCAGCAGTTTACAGGGAAGCTCCTATAATTCACCCCTCCACTTT

v_call: TRBV10-3
d_call: -
j_call: TRBJ2-3
clone_size: -
cdr3_aa: CAINEGITDTQYF
cdr3_nt: TGTGCCATCAATGAGGGGATCACAGATACGCAGTATTTT

v_call: TRBV19
d_call: TRBD1
j_call: TRBJ1-6
clone_size: -
cdr3_aa: CASSLQGASPLHF
cdr3_nt: TGTGCCAGTAGTTTACAGGGGGCTTCACCCCTCCACTTT

v_call: TRBV4-1
d_call: TRBD2
j_call: TRBJ2-3
clone_size: -
cdr3_aa: CASSPFAGGGLAGGRDTQYF
cdr3_nt: TGCGCCAGCAGCCCTTTTGCAGGAGGGGGACTAGCGGGAGGGAGGGATACGCAGTATTTT

v_call: TRBV9
d_call: TRBD2
j_call: TRBJ2-1
clone_size: -
cdr3_aa: CASSVGRGSSYNEQFF
cdr3_nt: TGTGCCAGCAGCGTAGGGCGGGGGAGCTCCTACAATGAGCAGTTCTTC

v_call: TRBV2
d_call: TRBD2
j_call: TRBJ2-3
clone_size: -
cdr3_aa: CASTPLAGVTDTQYF
cdr3_nt: TGTGCCAGCACCCCCCTAGCGGGGGTTACAGATACGCAGTATTTT

v_call: TRBV5-4
d_call: -
j_call: TRBJ1-2
clone_size: -
cdr3_aa: CASSTGGAGGYTF
cdr3_nt: TGTGCCAGCAGCACCGGGGGCGCCGGTGGCTACACCTTC

v_call: TRBV7-2
d_call: TRBD1
j_call: TRBJ1-2
clone_size: few
cdr3_aa: CASRGQGAERANYGYTF
cdr3_nt: TGTGCCAGCAGAGGACAGGGGGCGGAAAGGGCTAACTATGGCTACACCTTC

v_call: TRBV28
d_call: TRBD1
j_call: TRBJ2-7
clone_size: -
cdr3_aa: CASSPGQGGEQYF
cdr3_nt: TGTGCCAGCAGTCCAGGACAGGGGGGTGAGCAGTACTTC

v_call: TRBV25-1
d_call: -
j_call: TRBJ1-2
clone_size: -
cdr3_aa: CASSDQGYYGYTF
cdr3_nt: TGTGCCAGCAGTGATCAGGGGTACTATGGCTACACCTTC

v_call: TRBV29-1
d_call: -
j_call: TRBJ2-3
clone_size: -
cdr3_aa: CSVRGQGSSTDTQYF
cdr3_nt: TGCAGCGTCCGAGGGCAAGGATCTAGCACAGATACGCAGTATTTT

v_call: TRBV2
d_call: -
j_call: TRBJ1-1
clone_size: -
cdr3_aa: CATMGALGTEAFF
cdr3_nt: TGTGCCACCATGGGGGCCTTGGGGACTGAAGCTTTCTTT

v_call: TRBV19
d_call: -
j_call: TRBJ1-2
clone_size: -
cdr3_aa: CASNGQYGYTF
cdr3_nt: TGTGCCAGTAACGGACAGTATGGCTACACCTTC

v_call: TRBV6-5
d_call: TRBD1
j_call: TRBJ2-1
clone_size: -
cdr3_aa: CASSDRVGYNEQFF
cdr3_nt: TGTGCCAGCAGCGACAGGGTTGGGTACAATGAGCAGTTCTTC

v_call: TRBV28
d_call: -
j_call: TRBJ1-2
clone_size: -
cdr3_aa: CASSAGTLYGYTF
cdr3_nt: TGTGCCAGCAGTGCCGGGACCCTCTATGGCTACACCTTC

v_call: TRBV27
d_call: -
j_call: TRBJ2-3
clone_size: once
cdr3_aa: CASRDADTQYF
cdr3_nt: TGTGCCAGCCGAGATGCAGATACGCAGTATTTT

v_call: TRBV19
d_call: -
j_call: TRBJ2-5
clone_size: -
cdr3_aa: CASSMQGQETQYF
cdr3_nt: TGTGCCAGTAGTATGCAGGGCCAAGAGACCCAGTACTTC

v_call: TRBV5-5
d_call: -
j_call: TRBJ2-1
clone_size: -
cdr3_aa: CASSLGGTRVEQFF
cdr3_nt: TGTGCCAGCAGCCTTGGGGGTACAAGGGTTGAGCAGTTCTTC